This paragraph covers one T cell receptor (beta chain) sequence. Its target is not known. The record originates from a study of T cell repertoires in cytomegalovirus infection. At the level of the study: Shared public TCR beta signatures pointed to both CMV infection and a matching HLA type.

TCRdb re-called the reads through MiXCR, storing one row per CDR3 protein. The sample includes approximately 220,000 distinct CDR3 sequences, 35% to 40% of them seen just once. Study results and limitations: Within the response measured ex vivo, HLA-C-restricted CMV-specific TCR beta clonotypes were dominant.

CDR1 PRHDT and CDR2 FYEKMQ come from the germline V gene (reference sequence). The junction had 8 bases not matched to a gene; V was cut back by 5 bases and J by 3 bases. This CDR3 has 15 residues. The chain employs TRBV13 and TRBJ2-5; TRBD2 aligns across 8 bases. The starting material was CD8+ T cells from cultured PBMCs, obtained from culture after CMV antigen stimulation. The receptor was isolated from a human donor in good health (CMV status not recorded). Some clones in this sample may be carry-over from other donors' samples. The CDR3 nucleotides read TGTGCCAGCAGCAGTATGGGGACTAGAGAAGAGACCCAGTACTTC. Its translation is CASSSMGTREETQYF.